This T cell receptor (beta chain) stems from a study of sequential checkpoint blockade in melanoma. Across the study: Patients were randomized 1:1 to nivolumab-then-ipilimumab or ipilimumab-then-nivolumab first-line. Each arm's sequence ended with maintenance nivolumab.

This CDR3 comprises 13 residues. CDR1 is PRHDT and CDR2 is FYEKMQ in the germline V gene (reference sequence). J gave up 4 bases and V 6 bases, and 2 bases lay outside the gene matches. Described treatment: randomized to nivolumab then ipilimumab (arm A) or the reverse (arm B). DNA-damaging chemotherapy had not been given to any patient beforehand. Sorted cells were live CD3+CD8+, lacking CD19 and CD56, from PBMCs. The protocol was immunoSEQ multiplex PCR, while the TCRdb copy is restricted to in-frame clones and leaves out a portion. Among some 18,000 clones listed, 60% to 80% were seen once. V gene TRBV13 combines with J gene TRBJ2-1; the match to TRBD2 covers 8 bases. This clonotype originated in a human donor with melanoma. The specimen was CD8+ T cells sorted from blood (inferred from file names), collected from a patient given nivolumab and ipilimumab in sequence. DNA for the CDR3: TGTGCCAGCAGAATAGCGGGGTACAATGAGCAGTTCTTC. Protein product: CASRIAGYNEQFF.